The T cell receptor beta chain described here comes from a study of pediatric ulcerative colitis. Across the whole study: Ulcerative colitis patients had pancolitis or left-sided colitis, with confirming histology.

The V end lost 7 bases, the J end lost 0 bases, and 16 bases lay between the germline ends. The CDR3 sequence is 16 residues long. CDR1 is SGHVS and CDR2 is FQNEAQ in the germline V gene. Findings of the study overall: Substantially fewer templates came from two patients' blood samples.

The data were produced by immunoSEQ multiplex PCR, yet TCRdb's version contains in-frame clones alone and is incomplete. The top ten clones hold roughly 8.6% of a sample with tens of thousands of clones, about 81% of them seen once. As regards this clone: Its antigen remains unidentified.

During colonoscopy, one to two rectal pinch biopsies were collected. V and J are TRBV7-8 and TRBJ1-3; D is uncertain. This TCR was sampled from a boy younger than 18 with severe ulcerative colitis. The source material was gut tissue. The CDR3 region is CASTERSRSSGNTIYF. The CDR3 DNA is TGTGCCAGCACCGAACGGAGTCGCTCCTCTGGAAACACCATATATTTT. Combining the CDR3 with reference TRBV7-8 and TRBJ1-3 gives the whole variable domain GAGVSQSPRYKVAKRGQDVALRCDPISGHVSLFWYQQALGQGPEFLTYFQNEAQLDKSGLPSDRFFAERPEGSVSTLKIQRTQQEDSAVYLCASTERSRSSGNTIYFGEGSWLTVV.